Following are 11 T cell receptor beta chains from one sample sequenced in a study of human T cells and chemical hapten exposure. Sample time point: patch test 1, 2 weeks after DPC sensitization. As for treatment: therapeutic diphenylcyclopropenone sensitization with weekly scalp DPC. From the RACE reads, TCRdb called clonotypes with MiXCR, one entry per CDR3 protein. The table lists around 340,000 distinct CDR3 sequences, approximately 6.3% of them singletons. Material: whole blood, obtained in connection with sensitization to the hapten diphenylcyclopropenone (DPC). Every receptor here comes from a woman younger than 30 with alopecia areata. Some clones in this sample may be carry-over from other donors' samples.

The CDR3 DNA follows: TGTGCCAGCAGTTTCAGCACTCGTACGCAGTATTTT. Amino acid sequence: CASSFSTRTQYF. The V call is TRBV12-3 or TRBV12-4, the J call TRBJ2-3; D unresolved. The CDR3 has 12 residues. V was pared by 3 bases and J by 8 bases, with 9 bases between.

Only a few counts were recorded for this clonotype. The gene calls are TRBV28 and TRBJ1-1, with TRBD1 matching 8 bases. This CDR3 has 15 amino acids. CDR1 is MDHEN and CDR2 is SYDVKM in the germline V gene. J was trimmed by 5 bases and V by 4 bases; bases with no gene match: 9. The DNA of the CDR3 is TGTGCCAGCAGTTGGGGGGACAGGCGAGGGACTGAAGCTTTCTTT. Encoded protein: CASSWGDRRGTEAFF.

This rearrangement joins TRBV7-2 to TRBJ2-4; 11 bases match TRBD1. Trimming at V came to 1 base and at J to 8 bases, leaving 7 bases not matched to a gene. Germline loops: CDR1 SGHTA, CDR2 FQGNSA. The CDR3 is made up of 16 amino acids. CDR3 coding DNA: TGTGCCAGCAGCTTAGTTCCTGGACAGGGGGCACACATTCAGTACTTC. Translated, it gives CASSLVPGQGAHIQYF.

The chain employs TRBV6-5 and TRBJ2-5, with 10 bases identical to TRBD1. With 1 base clipped from V and 2 bases from J, the junction kept 1 base outside the gene matches. Germline V lookup: CDR1 MNHEY, CDR2 SVGAGI. This CDR3 has 15 amino acids. The CDR3 reads CASSYWGQGQETQYF. DNA of the CDR3: TGTGCCAGCAGTTACTGGGGACAGGGGCAAGAGACCCAGTACTTC.

This chain uses TRBV5-1 with TRBJ1-1; TRBD1 might be the D (5 bases). V was clipped by 4 bases and J by 0 bases, with 16 bases between them. Germline V gene data show CDR1 as SGHRS and CDR2 as YFSETQ. CDR3 length: 16 amino acids. In DNA form, the CDR3 reads TGCGCCAGCAGCCAGGACATCTCGTCCATGAACACTGAAGCTTTCTTT. Encoded protein: CASSQDISSMNTEAFF.

Concerning this clonotype itself: A read error is possible here, since a much larger clone lies one base away. The V call is TRBV7-2, the J call TRBJ2-1; TRBD2 agrees at 8 bases. CDR3 length: 15 amino acids. The germline CDR1 and CDR2 sequences are SGHTA and FQGNSA. The CDR3 sequence: CSSSPLRGAVNEQFF. In DNA, the CDR3 is TGTTCCAGCAGCCCATTGCGGGGGGCGGTCAATGAGCAGTTCTTC.

The chain is built from TRBV7-2 and TRBJ2-3, with TRBD1 matching 7 bases. Germline CDR1 and CDR2: SGHTA and FQGNSA. V was pared by 0 bases and J by 2 bases, with 2 bases of the junction left unmatched. The CDR3 is 15 amino acids. For the CDR3, the DNA is TGTGCCAGCAGCTTAGCGGGACAGACCACAGATACGCAGTATTTT. Translated, it gives CASSLAGQTTDTQYF.

This clonotype was detected a few times. The V and J genes are TRBV7-4 and TRBJ2-7, with 9 bases aligning to TRBD1. CDR1 SGHVT and CDR2 SQSDAQ come from the germline V gene. There are 17 residues in the CDR3. V was pared by 5 bases and J by 3 bases, with 14 bases of the junction left unmatched. CDR3 sequence: CASSLRPGTGKYYEQYF. For the CDR3, the DNA is TGTGCCAGCAGCCTACGTCCCGGGACAGGGAAATACTACGAGCAGTACTTC. Full variable domain (missing parts from reference TRBV7-4 and TRBJ2-7): GAGVSQSPRYKVAKRGRDVALRCDSISGHVTLYWYRQTLGQGSEVLTYSQSDAQRDKSGRPSGRFSAERPERSVSTLKIQRTEQGDSAVYLCASSLRPGTGKYYEQYFGPGTRLTVT.

This clonotype was observed a single time. This chain joins TRBV20-1 and TRBJ1-4; no reliable D call. The CDR3 totals 15 residues. The V gene lost 5 bases and the J gene lost 4 bases, with 17 bases spanning the gap. CDR1 and CDR2 from the germline V gene are DFQATT and SNEGSKA (reference sequence). The CDR3 DNA is TGCAGTGCTTACCTTGACTTGGAGGATAATGAAAAACTGTTTTTT. Its translation: CSAYLDLEDNEKLFF.

This clonotype was seen ten or more times. The CDR3, as DNA: TGTGCCAGCAGTTATGGCCGATATGCAGGAAAGCCCCAGCATTTT. This sequence encodes CASSYGRYAGKPQHF. The rearrangement joins TRBV28 to TRBJ1-5; D uncertain. The CDR3 is 15 amino acids. Germline-derived CDR1 and CDR2 are MDHEN and SYDVKM. V lost 4 bases and J 8 bases, leaving 18 bases between the germline ends.

Only a few counts were recorded for this clonotype. CDR3: CASSDSSSGGAVDTQYF. Here the CDR3 DNA reads TGTGCCAGCAGTGACTCTTCTAGCGGGGGGGCCGTAGATACGCAGTATTTT. The V and J genes are TRBV6-4 and TRBJ2-3; 12 nucleotides agree with TRBD2. This CDR3 comprises 17 residues. Germline CDR1 and CDR2: MRHNA and SNTAGT. J was trimmed by 5 bases and V by 0 bases; bases with no gene match: 6.